This entry concerns a single T cell receptor beta chain. The entry originates in a study of blood T cell repertoires in COVID-19. CDR1 LNHNV and CDR2 YYDKDF come from the germline V gene (reference sequence). The CDR3 extends over 18 amino acids. Trimming removed 6 bases at V and 3 bases at J, with 21 bases between. During active infection, Seattle patients enrolled and were then monitored through disease. In the authors' workflow: Using reference gene primer amplification, nucleated cell counts were estimated. The repertoire was sequenced with immunoSEQ multiplex PCR; TCRdb's copy has only in-frame clones and lacks some. V, J and clone size reflect that table, while D and trimming were determined from the DNA. The data contain some 150,000 clones, about 85% of them singletons.

The sequenced sample was peripheral blood. The sequence derives from a man aged 60-69 years with COVID-19, enrolled during active disease. The genes are TRBV15 and TRBJ2-6, with D perhaps matching TRBD1 (6 bases). In nucleotides, the CDR3 is TGTGCCACCAGTCGGCCAGGGGAGTCTACTCGTGGGGCCAACGTCCTGACTTTC. Translating gives CATSRPGESTRGANVLTF.